One and the same sample provided the 27 T cell receptor beta chains below, sequenced in a study of Graves' ophthalmopathy and Graves' hyperthyroidism. As the template, RNA transcripts were used to amplify TCR beta CDR3 regions. Following a first-round RT-PCR that used HTBI primers, a second-round multiplex PCR was carried out. TCRdb re-derived calls from the multiplex PCR reads in MiXCR, one entry per CDR3 protein. The data contain around 1,200,000 distinct CDR3 sequences, about 36% of them seen just once; the ten biggest clones take up 8.5% to 14%. Sequencing was carried out using peripheral blood or thyroid tissue (not recorded which). The receptors stem from an adult man with Graves' hyperthyroidism.

The rearrangement uses TRBV6-5 and TRBJ1-3, with 12 bases aligning to TRBD1. CDR3 length: 16 residues. Trimming at V came to 0 bases and at J to 4 bases, leaving 1 base not matched to a gene. Germline V gene data show CDR1 as MNHEY and CDR2 as SVGAGI. CDR3: CASSYSGTGGGNTIYF. The CDR3 DNA reads as TGTGCCAGCAGTTACTCCGGGACAGGGGGCGGAAACACCATATATTTT.

The rearrangement joins TRBV28 to TRBJ2-7; 9 bases fit TRBD2. Trimming cost V 7 bases and J 3 bases; bases outside gene matches: 4. This CDR3 is 13 amino acids long. Per germline, CDR1 MDHEN and CDR2 SYDVKM. The CDR3 reads CASIAGGRYEQYF. CDR3 sequence (DNA): TGTGCCAGCATTGCGGGGGGGCGCTACGAGCAGTACTTC. The whole variable domain, remainder taken from reference TRBV28 and TRBJ2-7, is DVKVTQSSRYLVKRTGEKVFLECVQDMDHENMFWYRQDPGLGLRLIYFSYDVKMKEKGDIPEGYSVSREKKERFSLILESASTNQTSMYLCASIAGGRYEQYFGPGTRLTVT.

This clonotype was picked up many times. The rearrangement joins TRBV2 to TRBJ2-7; TRBD1 is a possible D gene (5 bases). Germline lookup yields CDR1 SNHLY and CDR2 FYNNEI. There are 15 residues in the CDR3. V dropped 6 bases and J dropped 6 bases, with 21 bases sitting between them. In nucleotides, the CDR3 is TGTGCCAGCAGGGACACCCACGCGTCAGTGCGCGAGCAGTACTTC. Amino acid sequence: CASRDTHASVREQYF.

This clonotype was picked up many times. The V gene is TRBV20-1, the J gene TRBJ1-1; D gene unclear. V shed 4 bases and J shed 1 base, with 7 bases lying between them. The CDR3 length is 12 residues. Germline-derived CDR1 and CDR2 are DFQATT and SNEGSKA (reference sequence). Here the CDR3 DNA reads TGCAGTGCTATAAGAACGAACACTGAAGCTTTCTTT. Amino acids: CSAIRTNTEAFF.

With regard to this clonotype: The junction differs from germline at one of its ends, possibly a read error. The chain joins TRBV7-9 to TRBJ2-5; the match to TRBD2 covers 10 bases. Germline V gene data show CDR1 as SEHNR and CDR2 as FQNEAQ (reference sequence). There are 14 residues in the CDR3. The CDR3 DNA follows: TGTGCCAGCAGTTTAGCGGGGGGCGCGGAGCCCCAGTACTTC. Residues: CASSLAGGAEPQYF.

This clonotype was seen a few times. The rearrangement uses TRBV10-3 and TRBJ1-1; D possibly corresponds to TRBD1 (6 bases). This CDR3 comprises 16 residues. Trimming pared 2 bases from V and 3 bases from J, leaving 16 bases between. Germline CDR1 ENHRY, CDR2 SYGVKD. The CDR3 protein is CAISERVSQGDTEAFF. CDR3 DNA sequence: TGTGCCATCAGTGAGAGGGTGTCACAGGGCGACACTGAAGCTTTCTTT.

This clonotype was picked up many times. This chain links TRBV7-2 with TRBJ1-5; D gene ambiguous. Germline V CDR1 and CDR2: SGHTA, FQGNSA. The CDR3 length is 15 residues. Trimming removed 2 bases at V and 2 bases at J, with 10 bases between. CDR3 in amino acids: CASSLILDGNQPQHF. For the CDR3, the DNA is TGTGCCAGCAGCTTAATATTGGATGGCAATCAGCCCCAGCATTTT.

This clonotype appeared a few times. The CDR3 region has the DNA TGCAGCGTTGTTGTTGGGGGGTTGGGCACTGAAGCTTTCTTT. Translated: CSVVVGGLGTEAFF. J is TRBJ1-1 and V is TRBV29-1; the D gene is possibly TRBD1 (5 bases). Germline CDR1 reads SQVTM; CDR2 reads ANQGSEA. This CDR3 is 14 amino acids long. V was cut by 4 bases and J by 4 bases, with 16 bases left in between.

The CDR3 loop is CSVESHTATSGELFF. The DNA of the CDR3 is TGCAGCGTTGAGTCCCACACAGCCACCAGCGGGGAGCTGTTTTTT. This chain connects TRBV29-1 to TRBJ2-2, with D unclear. The germline V gene has CDR1 SQVTM and CDR2 ANQGSEA. V lost 3 bases to trimming and J lost 7 bases, with 18 bases between them. The CDR3 is made up of 15 amino acids.

This clonotype was seen a single time. The V and J genes are TRBV24-1 and TRBJ2-6, with a possible D match to TRBD1 (5 bases). The V gene lost 6 bases and the J gene lost 0 bases, with 8 bases spanning the gap. Germline CDR1 reads KGHDR; CDR2 reads SFDVKD. The CDR3 sequence is 15 residues long. CDR3 loop: CATSTGPSGANVLTF. The DNA for the CDR3 is TGTGCCACCAGTACAGGACCCTCTGGGGCCAACGTCCTGACTTTC.

This clonotype was seen ten or more times. The chain combines TRBV19 with TRBJ2-2; 10 bases map to TRBD2. Trimming removed 2 bases from V and 5 bases from J; junction bases left unmatched: 2. In germline, CDR1 is LNHDA, CDR2 SQIVND (reference sequence). The CDR3 loop spans 15 amino acids. In nucleotides, the CDR3 is TGTGCCAGTAGTATACAGCGGGGGGGAACCGGGGAGCTGTTTTTT. Protein: CASSIQRGGTGELFF. The complete variable domain, with remaining parts taken from reference TRBV19 and TRBJ2-2, reads DGGITQSPKYLFRKEGQNVTLSCEQNLNHDAMYWYRQDPGQGLRLIYYSQIVNDFQKGDIAEGYSVSREKKESFPLTVTSAQKNPTAFYLCASSIQRGGTGELFFGEGSRLTVL.

V usage is TRBV20-1 and J usage is TRBJ2-2; TRBD1 is a possible D gene (6 bases). Germline CDR1 and CDR2: DFQATT and SNEGSKA (reference sequence). There are 14 residues in the CDR3. V gave up 2 bases and J gave up 4 bases, with 11 bases separating them. CDR3 amino acids: CSARKAGATGELFF. CDR3 DNA sequence: TGCAGTGCTAGAAAGGCAGGGGCCACCGGGGAGCTGTTTTTT.

As regards this clonotype: It is likely a read error, because the conserved phenylalanine at the end of the CDR3 is missing. V is TRBV19 and J is TRBJ1-2; 9 bases line up with TRBD1. The CDR3 extends over 13 amino acids. CDR1 is LNHDA, CDR2 SQIVND, per germline (reference sequence). V trimming: 9 bases; J trimming: 3 bases; junction bases outside the gene matches: 5. CDR3 sequence reads: CASKQGADYGYTL. CDR3 DNA sequence: TGTGCCAGCAAACAGGGGGCGGACTATGGCTACACCCTC.

The J gene is TRBJ1-2, the V gene TRBV10-3; 12 bases align to TRBD1. V lost 3 bases to trimming and J lost 6 bases; unmatched junction nucleotides: 2. CDR1 is ENHRY, CDR2 SYGVKD, per germline. CDR3 length: 14 amino acids. CDR3 amino acids: CAISDGTGGDGYTF. The CDR3 DNA reads as TGTGCCATCAGTGACGGGACAGGGGGCGATGGCTACACCTTC.

This clonotype showed up just a few times. V gene TRBV10-3 combines with J gene TRBJ2-7; 9 positions match TRBD2. The CDR3 sequence is 14 residues long. J lost 1 base, V lost 10 bases, and 8 bases had no gene match. CDR1 ENHRY and CDR2 SYGVKD come from the germline V gene. The CDR3 protein is CATNSGRGSYEQYF. In DNA form, the CDR3 reads TGTGCCACCAATAGCGGGAGAGGGTCCTACGAGCAGTACTTC.

The J gene is TRBJ2-7, the V gene TRBV7-2, with TRBD1 identical over 9 bases. TRBJ2-1 explains the end of the DNA better; the J call may be wrong. The V gene's germline CDR1 is SGHTA and CDR2 FQGNSA. This CDR3 contains 16 residues. CDR3 sequence: CASSPYPTGGYNEQFF. CDR3 DNA sequence: TGTGCCAGCAGCCCTTACCCGACAGGGGGCTACAATGAGCAGTTCTTC.

This clonotype came up many times. The CDR3 bases are TGTGCCAGCAGCCCCCCAACGGACAGGGGAGACTATGGCTACACCTTC. This gives the protein CASSPPTDRGDYGYTF. The chain uses TRBV7-9 and TRBJ1-2, with 9 nucleotides matching TRBD1. The CDR3 spans 16 residues. The ends lost 5 bases at V and 3 bases at J; junction bases unmatched: 10. Germline CDR1 reads SEHNR; CDR2 reads FQNEAQ (reference sequence).

V is TRBV9 and J is TRBJ2-7; D perhaps matches TRBD1 (5 bases). CDR1 and CDR2 (germline): SGDLS, YYNGEE. This CDR3 contains 17 residues. Trimming pared 4 bases from V and 8 bases from J, leaving 28 bases between. The CDR3 protein is CASSPRLASSQGSQQYF. DNA of the CDR3: TGTGCCAGCAGCCCGCGACTTGCCTCCTCGCAGGGAAGTCAGCAGTACTTC.

This chain uses TRBV27 with TRBJ1-4, with unresolved D. This CDR3 spans 17 amino acids. Trimming pared 6 bases from V and 0 bases from J, leaving 17 bases between. The germline gives CDR1 MNHEY, CDR2 SMNVEV (reference sequence). CDR3 DNA: TGTGCCAGCAGCTCCACCTTGCCGAGTGCAACTAATGAAAAACTGTTTTTT. Its protein product is CASSSTLPSATNEKLFF. The full variable domain, in which reference TRBV27 and TRBJ1-4 provide the parts outside the CDR3, is EAQVTQNPRYLITVTGKKLTVTCSQNMNHEYMSWYRQDPGLGLRQIYYSMNVEVTDKGDVPEGYKVSRKEKRNFPLILESPSPNQTSLYFCASSSTLPSATNEKLFFGSGTQLSVL.

The chain has TRBV7-9 and TRBJ1-5, with 7 positions matching TRBD1. Germline CDR1 is SEHNR and CDR2 is FQNEAQ (reference sequence). The CDR3 contains 17 residues. Unmatched junction bases numbered 10, after V lost 5 bases and J lost 0 bases. The CDR3 nucleotides read TGTGCCAGCAGCGAGCGCCCGGGACAGCATAGCAATCAGCCCCAGCATTTT. As protein: CASSERPGQHSNQPQHF.

The chain couples TRBV12-3 or TRBV12-4 to TRBJ2-5; D call uncertain. The CDR3 is 16 amino acids. With 2 bases removed from V and 0 bases from J, the gap between germline ends came to 13 bases. CDR3 sequence reads: CASSLSRLVNQETQYF. CDR3 DNA: TGTGCCAGCAGTTTATCCCGCTTAGTTAACCAAGAGACCCAGTACTTC.

At least ten counts were recorded for this clonotype. The gene calls are TRBV6-5 and TRBJ1-6; D is ambiguous. Germline lookup yields CDR1 MNHEY and CDR2 SVGAGI. The CDR3 runs to 15 residues. With 5 bases removed from V and 10 bases from J, the gap between germline ends came to 18 bases. The CDR3 DNA reads as TGTGCCAGCAGTGAAGATAGGCAGGCCTTCTCACCCCTCCACTTT. This encodes CASSEDRQAFSPLHF.

This clonotype was counted between two and nine times. The chain links TRBV7-9 to TRBJ2-7; no definite D call. The V end was cut by 1 base, the J end by 3 bases, with 10 bases between. In germline, CDR1 is SEHNR, CDR2 FQNEAQ (reference sequence). The CDR3 is 14 amino acids. CDR3 region: CASSLGSDIYEQYF. DNA of the CDR3: TGTGCCAGCAGCTTAGGATCAGACATCTACGAGCAGTACTTC.

The J gene is TRBJ2-5, the V gene TRBV29-1; 7 positions match TRBD2. This CDR3 region has 13 residues. Germline CDR1 SQVTM, CDR2 ANQGSEA. DNA for the CDR3: TGCAGTGCTAGAAGGCTAGCGGAAGAGACCCAGTACTTC. It specifies CSARRLAEETQYF. The full variable domain, with the rest looked up from reference TRBV29-1 and TRBJ2-5, is SAVISQKPSRDICQRGTSLTIQCQVDSQVTMMFWYRQQPGQSLTLIATANQGSEATYESGFVIDKFPISRPNLTFSTLTVSNMSPEDSSIYLCSARRLAEETQYFGPGTRLLVL.

The chain uses TRBV5-4 and TRBJ1-6; the D gene is possibly TRBD1 (5 bases). With 0 bases removed from V and 10 bases from J, the gap between germline ends came to 14 bases. Germline values: CDR1 SGHNT, CDR2 YYREEE (reference sequence). The CDR3 totals 15 residues. CDR3 nucleotides: TGTGCCAGCAGCTTGGATCCAGGGCCGGAGTCACCCCTCCACTTT. This sequence encodes CASSLDPGPESPLHF.

This clonotype has ten or more counts. The V and J genes are TRBV19 and TRBJ1-2; D is undetermined. Trimming took off 2 bases at V and 3 bases at J, with 10 bases between the two ends. The CDR3 is 14 residues long. The germline CDR1 and CDR2 sequences are LNHDA and SQIVND (reference sequence). CDR3 nucleotides: TGTGCCAGTAGTATACTCCATCGGGACTATGGCTACACCTTC. This codes for CASSILHRDYGYTF.

Comment on this clonotype: One junction end disagrees with the germline gene, perhaps due to a read error. This chain joins TRBV10-2 and TRBJ1-1; tentative D call: TRBD1 (6 bases). Germline V gene data show CDR1 as WSHSY and CDR2 as SAAADI. The CDR3 length is 17 residues. The DNA for the CDR3 is TGTGCCAGCTCACCACCAGGGGCAGGGCCTATGAACACTGAAGCTTTCTTT. It yields the protein CASSPPGAGPMNTEAFF.